This entry concerns a single T cell receptor beta chain. As yet, its antigen is unknown. This table comes from immunoSEQ multiplex PCR, and its TCRdb copy is limited to in-frame clones, with some not included. Of some 100,000 clones detected, approximately 80% appear once; the ten largest clones hold approximately 6.5%. This sample is drawn from a study of PD-1 blockade in mismatch repair-deficient tumors. About the research overall: Patients had 12 mismatch repair-deficient cancer types, all previously treated and progressing.

The study, taken as a whole, reports: Tumor-resident clones, often undetectable pretreatment in blood, expanded then contracted after pembrolizumab.

All patients were mismatch repair deficient, assessed by either PCR or immunohistochemistry. This sample comprised peripheral blood, obtained roughly 36 weeks after starting pembrolizumab. This clonotype was obtained from an adult with mismatch repair-deficient cancer.

The CDR3 nucleotides read TGTGCCAGTAGTATACGACAAAGGTCCTACGAGCAGTACTTC. Its translation is CASSIRQRSYEQYF. The rearrangement uses TRBV19 and TRBJ2-7; D is unresolved. This CDR3 spans 14 amino acids. The ends were cut back, 2 bases at V and 1 base at J, with 9 bases in the middle. Germline lookup yields CDR1 LNHDA and CDR2 SQIVND (reference sequence).